The TCR beta chain under discussion was sequenced for a study of T cells after yellow fever vaccination. Trimming took 3 bases from V and 9 from J, leaving 8 bases between them. In germline, CDR1 is DFQATT, CDR2 SNEGSKA (reference sequence). The CDR3 covers 10 residues. A process of 5'RACE template switching, which added a universal primer site and UMIs, was used to make TCR cDNA. TCRdb recomputed calls from the 5' RACE reads with MiXCR, one row per CDR3 protein. The sample lists about 510,000 distinct CDR3 sequences, 20% to 25% occurring once. This rearrangement joins TRBV20-1 to TRBJ1-1; the D gene is possibly TRBD1 (5 bases). Sequenced here: PBMCs, sampled approximately 20 days after the first yellow fever vaccination. The receptor was derived from a man younger than 35 who received the YFV17D yellow fever vaccine. For the CDR3, the DNA is TGCAGTGCTAGTCTGGGGCAAGCTTTCTTT. Translation: CSASLGQAFF.